This entry features one T cell receptor beta chain sequence. Its antigen is unidentified. The sorted Tregs were CD4+CD25+CD127-/low cells. The CDR3 contains 16 residues. The germline gives CDR1 SQVTM, CDR2 ANQGSEA. Deletions cut 5 bases from V and 3 bases from J, with 20 bases between. General observations from the study: The TCR gene usage of tumor memory CD4+ T cells clustered together with blood and lymph node memory CD4+ cells and with lymph node naive CD4+ cells.

TCRdb fed the 5' RACE reads into MiXCR, producing one record per CDR3 protein. Seen here are some 7,000 distinct CDR3 sequences, roughly 73% observed once, and the top ten hold around 4.3%. The source is a female donor with breast cancer. This chain connects TRBV29-1 to TRBJ2-4; D might be TRBD2 (5 bases). What was sequenced was tumor-infiltrating Tregs sorted from the breast tumor. In DNA form, the CDR3 reads TGCAGCGTTTCCTATGATGGGAGAGGGAGCAAAAACATTCAGTACTTC. This codes for CSVSYDGRGSKNIQYF.